This TCR beta chain was documented in a study of OX40 agonist ivuxolimab in advanced cancers. About the research overall: In this cohort, patients received ivuxolimab, an agonistic anti-OX40 (CD134) antibody. Three individuals attained partial responses, comprising one hepatocellular carcinoma case and two cutaneous melanoma cases. Overall study findings and caveats: CD8+ T cells (on average) carried more expanded clones than CD4+ T cells.

On this clone: The antigen remains unidentified.

Sequencing was performed with immunoSEQ multiplex PCR; in TCRdb, only in-frame clones are kept and a portion is missing. The sample records about 58,000 clones, around 88% being singletons. V lost 8 bases and J lost 6, with 19 bases in between. The CDR3 has 15 residues. Germline V lookup: CDR1 SNHLY, CDR2 FYNNEI. Sample: CD4+ or CD8+ T cells sorted from blood, taken in a trial of the OX40 agonist ivuxolimab. The TCR comes from an adult with an advanced solid tumor such as melanoma, head and neck, liver or kidney cancer. This chain links TRBV2 with TRBJ2-2; a weak D match, TRBD2 (5 bases). Written as DNA, the CDR3 is TGTGCCAGCGGCAGGAGGACCGACCTTCCCGGGGAGCTGTTTTTT. Protein: CASGRRTDLPGELFF.